The present entry profiles one T cell receptor (beta chain) with its context. Its antigen is undetermined. Vbeta (60) and Jbeta (13) primers were used in the PCR. The data were produced by immunoSEQ multiplex PCR, yet TCRdb's version contains in-frame clones alone and is incomplete. This table has about 210,000 clones, 75% to 80% appearing once. Germline values: CDR1 SGHRS, CDR2 YFSETQ. This CDR3 has 11 amino acids. V was cut by 3 bases and J by 3 bases, with 4 bases left in between. This sample is part of a study of cytomegalovirus exposure and HLA in healthy donors. Study-wide results and limits: In vitro experiments confirmed that a few CMV-associated chains were specific for CMV antigens. In an earlier analysis, about 87% or about 30%: the productive usage of most TCR beta V segments.

This chain uses TRBV5-1 with TRBJ2-7; D unresolved. The clonotype comes from a male donor in good health and CMV-seronegative. Sequenced: PBMCs. CDR3 bases: TGCGCCAGCAGCTCACTCTACGAGCAGTACTTC. It encodes CASSSLYEQYF.